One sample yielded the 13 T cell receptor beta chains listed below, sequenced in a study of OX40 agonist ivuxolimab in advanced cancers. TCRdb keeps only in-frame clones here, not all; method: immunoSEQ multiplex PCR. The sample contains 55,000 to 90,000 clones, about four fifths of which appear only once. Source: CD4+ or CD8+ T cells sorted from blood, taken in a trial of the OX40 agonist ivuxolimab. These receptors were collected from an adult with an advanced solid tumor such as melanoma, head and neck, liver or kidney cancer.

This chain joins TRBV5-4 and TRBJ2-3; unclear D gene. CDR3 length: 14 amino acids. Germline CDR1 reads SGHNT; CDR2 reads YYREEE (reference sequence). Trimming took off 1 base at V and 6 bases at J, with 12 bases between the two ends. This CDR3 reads CASSLSKGLDTQYF. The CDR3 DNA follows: TGTGCCAGCAGCTTGTCAAAAGGGTTGGATACGCAGTATTTT. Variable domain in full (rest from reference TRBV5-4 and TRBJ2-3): ETGVTQSPTHLIKTRGQQVTLRCSSQSGHNTVSWYQQALGQGPQFIFQYYREEENGRGNFPPRFSGLQFPNYSSELNVNALELDDSALYLCASSLSKGLDTQYFGPGTRLTVL.

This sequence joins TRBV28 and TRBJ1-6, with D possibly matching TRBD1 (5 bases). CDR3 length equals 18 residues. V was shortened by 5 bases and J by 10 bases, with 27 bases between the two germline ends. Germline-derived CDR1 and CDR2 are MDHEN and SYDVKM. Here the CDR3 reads CASSQPFYRDGGRSPLHF. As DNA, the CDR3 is TGTGCCAGCAGTCAACCTTTCTACCGGGACGGGGGTAGATCACCCCTCCACTTT.

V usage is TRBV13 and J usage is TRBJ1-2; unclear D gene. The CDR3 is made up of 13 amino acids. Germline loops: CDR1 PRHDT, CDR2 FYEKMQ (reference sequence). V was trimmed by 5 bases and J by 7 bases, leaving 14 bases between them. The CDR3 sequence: CASSRGGIGGYTF. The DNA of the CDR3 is TGTGCCAGCAGCCGAGGAGGGATTGGTGGCTACACCTTC.

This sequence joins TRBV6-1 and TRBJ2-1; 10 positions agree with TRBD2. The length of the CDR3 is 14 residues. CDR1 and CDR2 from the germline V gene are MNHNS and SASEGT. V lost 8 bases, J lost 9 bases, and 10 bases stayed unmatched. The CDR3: CASLQRGGLGEQFF. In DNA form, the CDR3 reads TGTGCCAGCCTGCAGCGGGGGGGCCTTGGTGAGCAGTTCTTC.

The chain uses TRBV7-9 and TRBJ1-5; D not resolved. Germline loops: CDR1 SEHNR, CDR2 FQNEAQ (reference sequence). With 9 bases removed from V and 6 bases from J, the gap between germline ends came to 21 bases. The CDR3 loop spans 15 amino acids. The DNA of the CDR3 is TGTGCCAGACCGATGCGATCAAGAGGGTCTCAGCCCCAGCATTTT. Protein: CARPMRSRGSQPQHF.

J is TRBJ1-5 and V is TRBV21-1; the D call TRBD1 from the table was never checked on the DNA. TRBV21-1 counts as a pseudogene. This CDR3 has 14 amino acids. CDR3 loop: CASQGTDGNQPQHF. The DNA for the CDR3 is TGTGCCAGCCAGGGGACCGATGGCAATCAGCCCCAGCATTTT.

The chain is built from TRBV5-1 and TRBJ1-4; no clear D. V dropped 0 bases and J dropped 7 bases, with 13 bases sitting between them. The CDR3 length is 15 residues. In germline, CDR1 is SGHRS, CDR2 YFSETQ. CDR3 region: CASSLAAGGIEKLFF. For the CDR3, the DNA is TGCGCCAGCAGCTTGGCGGCGGGTGGCATTGAAAAACTGTTTTTT.

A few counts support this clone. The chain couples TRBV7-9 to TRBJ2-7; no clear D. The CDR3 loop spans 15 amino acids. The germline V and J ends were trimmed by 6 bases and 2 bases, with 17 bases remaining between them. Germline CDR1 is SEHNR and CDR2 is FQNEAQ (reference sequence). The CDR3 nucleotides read TGTGCCAGCAGAAAACCCGAGCTGGTGGCCTACGAGCAGTACTTC. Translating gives CASRKPELVAYEQYF.

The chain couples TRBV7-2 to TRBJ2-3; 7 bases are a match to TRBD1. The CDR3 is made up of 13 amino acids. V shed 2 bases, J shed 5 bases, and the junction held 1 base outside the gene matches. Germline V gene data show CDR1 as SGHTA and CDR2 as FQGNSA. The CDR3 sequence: CASSLRGRDTQYF. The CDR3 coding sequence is TGTGCCAGCAGCTTAAGGGGGCGAGATACGCAGTATTTT.

The CDR3: CASSKSSYNEQFF. Here the CDR3 DNA reads TGTGCCAGCAGTAAGAGCTCCTACAATGAGCAGTTCTTC. The rearrangement links TRBV6-1 to TRBJ2-1, with D uncertain. Germline V gene lookup returns CDR1 MNHNS and CDR2 SASEGT. The CDR3 length is 13 residues. V lost 5 bases to trimming and J lost 0 bases, with 5 bases between them.

The CDR3 is CAISEGPTGGNSPLHF. The CDR3 region has the DNA TGTGCCATCAGTGAGGGTCCGACAGGGGGTAATTCACCCCTCCACTTT. The chain has TRBV10-3 and TRBJ1-6, with TRBD1 matching over 9 bases. The CDR3 is 16 residues long. The V segment lost 2 bases and the J segment 6 bases; nucleotides outside the gene matches: 5. Germline CDR1 reads ENHRY; CDR2 reads SYGVKD.

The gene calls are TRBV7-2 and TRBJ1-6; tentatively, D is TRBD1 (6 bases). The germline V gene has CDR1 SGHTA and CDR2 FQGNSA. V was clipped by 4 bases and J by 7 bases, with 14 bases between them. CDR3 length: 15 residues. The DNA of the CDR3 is TGTGCCAGCAGCTCAGGACCGAGGGGGAATTCACCCCTCCACTTT. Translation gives CASSSGPRGNSPLHF.

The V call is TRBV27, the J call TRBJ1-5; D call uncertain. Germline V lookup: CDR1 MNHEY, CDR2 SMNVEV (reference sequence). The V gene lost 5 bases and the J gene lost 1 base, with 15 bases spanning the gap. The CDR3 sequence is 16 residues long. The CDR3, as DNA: TGTGCCAGCAGTCCCATTATGAGAGGAAGCAATCAGCCCCAGCATTTT. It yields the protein CASSPIMRGSNQPQHF.